The entry below describes one TCR beta chain. The entry originates in a study of T cell responses to AZD1222 COVID-19 vaccine. Measured with immunoSEQ multiplex PCR; TCRdb has only the in-frame clones, and not every one. The sample gives around 180,000 clones, over 70% of which show up once; 2.5% to 3% is in the top ten. CDR1 and CDR2 from the germline V gene are SGHVS and FQNEAQ. Losses at the gene ends were 5 bases for V and 3 bases for J; bases not matched to a gene: 18. CDR3 length equals 19 residues. The specimen comprised peripheral blood, sampled on day 0 of MenACWY control vaccination. The genes are TRBV7-8 and TRBJ2-5; 10 bases are a match to TRBD2. This receptor was taken from an adult in good health. This CDR3 is CASSQLWGNSGRREETQYF. DNA for the CDR3: TGTGCCAGCAGCCAACTGTGGGGGAATAGCGGGAGGAGAGAAGAGACCCAGTACTTC.